These 2 T cell receptor beta chains were all obtained from the same sample, sequenced in a study of T-cell memory formation after mild COVID-19. TCRdb re-derived calls from the 5' RACE reads in MiXCR, one entry per CDR3 protein. The profile shows a few hundred thousand distinct CDR3 sequences, about a sixth of them singletons. Specimen: PBMCs or a T cell subset sorted from them (not recorded which). These receptors came from a man aged 18 to 30 who had mild COVID-19 (a few samples of this study predate the infection). Cell type and time point are not known.

The chain couples TRBV29-1 to TRBJ1-2, with D unclear. The CDR3 has 10 amino acids. The germline V gene has CDR1 SQVTM and CDR2 ANQGSEA. V was shortened by 4 bases and J by 8 bases, with 8 bases between the two germline ends. The CDR3 DNA reads TGCAGCGTTGCAGGAGACGGCTACACCTTC. Amino acids: CSVAGDGYTF.

This clonotype was seen a few times. The chain combines TRBV5-1 with TRBJ2-5; D not certain. The CDR3 is 13 residues long. Trimming stripped 4 bases from V and 5 bases from J, with 12 bases between. CDR1 is SGHRS and CDR2 is YFSETQ in the germline V gene. DNA for the CDR3: TGCGCCAGCAGCCCTTTGGACCGGGAGACCCAGTACTTC. It encodes CASSPLDRETQYF.